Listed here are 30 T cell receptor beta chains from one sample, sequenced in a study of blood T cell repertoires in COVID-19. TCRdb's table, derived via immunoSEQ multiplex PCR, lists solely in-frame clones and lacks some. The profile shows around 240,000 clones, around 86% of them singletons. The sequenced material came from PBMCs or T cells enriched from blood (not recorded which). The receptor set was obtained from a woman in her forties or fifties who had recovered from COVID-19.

The CDR3 nucleotides read TGTGCCAGCAGCCCGCAAGTAGGGGGCACCGGGGAGCTGTTTTTT. Translating it yields CASSPQVGGTGELFF. V is TRBV9 and J is TRBJ2-2; maybe TRBD1 (6 bases). V was trimmed by 4 bases and J by 4 bases, leaving 14 bases between them. The CDR3 is 15 residues long. Germline V gene data show CDR1 as SGDLS and CDR2 as YYNGEE.

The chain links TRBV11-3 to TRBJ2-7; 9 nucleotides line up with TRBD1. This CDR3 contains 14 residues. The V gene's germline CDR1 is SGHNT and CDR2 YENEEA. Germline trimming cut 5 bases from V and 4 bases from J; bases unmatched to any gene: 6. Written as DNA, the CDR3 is TGTGCCAGCAGCGTTCGGACAGGGGAGTACGAGCAGTACTTC. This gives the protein CASSVRTGEYEQYF.

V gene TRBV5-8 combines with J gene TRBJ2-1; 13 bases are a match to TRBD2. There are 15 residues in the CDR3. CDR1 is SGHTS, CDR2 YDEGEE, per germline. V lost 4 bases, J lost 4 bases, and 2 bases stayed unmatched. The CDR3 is CASSRTSGGYNEQFF. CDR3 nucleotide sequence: TGTGCCAGCAGCCGGACTAGCGGGGGATACAATGAGCAGTTCTTC.

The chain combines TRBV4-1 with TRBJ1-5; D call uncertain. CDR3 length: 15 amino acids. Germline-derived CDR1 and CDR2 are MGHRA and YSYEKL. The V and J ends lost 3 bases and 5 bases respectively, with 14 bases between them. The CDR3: CASSQYKTADQPQHF. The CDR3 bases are TGCGCCAGCAGCCAGTATAAGACTGCTGATCAGCCCCAGCATTTT.

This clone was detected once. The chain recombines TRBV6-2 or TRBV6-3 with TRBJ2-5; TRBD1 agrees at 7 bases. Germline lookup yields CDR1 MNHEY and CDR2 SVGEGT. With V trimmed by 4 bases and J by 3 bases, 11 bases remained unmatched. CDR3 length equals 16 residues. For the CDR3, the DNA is TGTGCCAGCAGTTTAGGGCCGGGGACAGCGGAAGAGACCCAGTACTTC. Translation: CASSLGPGTAEETQYF.

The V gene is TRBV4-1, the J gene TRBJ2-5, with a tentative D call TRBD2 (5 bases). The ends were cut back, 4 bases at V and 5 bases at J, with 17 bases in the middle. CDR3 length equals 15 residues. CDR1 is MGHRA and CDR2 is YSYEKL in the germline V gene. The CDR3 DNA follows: TGCGCCAGCAGCCCGCAGCGGCCTGCCCGCGAGACCCAGTACTTC. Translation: CASSPQRPARETQYF.

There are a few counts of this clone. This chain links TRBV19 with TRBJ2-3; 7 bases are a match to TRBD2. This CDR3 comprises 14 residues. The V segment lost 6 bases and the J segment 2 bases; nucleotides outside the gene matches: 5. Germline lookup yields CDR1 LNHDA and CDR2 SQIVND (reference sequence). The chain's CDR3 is CASRAAGATDTQYF. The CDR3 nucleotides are TGTGCCAGTAGGGCTGCGGGAGCCACAGATACGCAGTATTTT.

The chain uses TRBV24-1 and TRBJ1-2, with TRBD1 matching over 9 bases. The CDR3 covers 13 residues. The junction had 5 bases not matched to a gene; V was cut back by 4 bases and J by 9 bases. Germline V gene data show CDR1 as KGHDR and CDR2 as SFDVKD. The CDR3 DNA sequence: TGTGCCACCAGTGACGCCGGGACAGGGAGCTACACCTTC. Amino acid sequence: CATSDAGTGSYTF.

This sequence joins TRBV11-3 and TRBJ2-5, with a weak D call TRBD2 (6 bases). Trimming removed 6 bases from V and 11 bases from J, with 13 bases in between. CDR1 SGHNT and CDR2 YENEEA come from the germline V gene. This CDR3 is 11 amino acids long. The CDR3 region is CASRDAGWQYF. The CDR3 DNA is TGTGCCAGCAGGGATGCGGGGTGGCAGTACTTC.

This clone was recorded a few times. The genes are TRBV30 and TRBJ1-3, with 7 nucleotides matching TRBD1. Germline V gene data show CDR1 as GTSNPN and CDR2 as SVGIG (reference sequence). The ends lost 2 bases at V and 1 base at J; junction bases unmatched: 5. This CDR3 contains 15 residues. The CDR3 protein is CAWSFGQVSGNTIYF. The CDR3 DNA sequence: TGTGCCTGGAGTTTCGGACAGGTGTCTGGAAACACCATATATTTT.

The chain's CDR3 is CASSFRGWRETQYF. The CDR3 DNA reads as TGTGCCAGCAGCTTCAGAGGCTGGAGGGAGACCCAGTACTTC. This sequence joins TRBV7-2 and TRBJ2-5; a possible D gene is TRBD2 (5 bases). There are 14 residues in the CDR3. Trimming shortened V by 3 bases and J by 5 bases, and 13 bases separated the two germline ends. Germline CDR1 is SGHTA and CDR2 is FQGNSA.

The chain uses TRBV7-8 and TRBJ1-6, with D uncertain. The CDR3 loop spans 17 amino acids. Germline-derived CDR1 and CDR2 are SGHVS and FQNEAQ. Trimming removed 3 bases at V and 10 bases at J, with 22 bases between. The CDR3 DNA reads TGTGCCAGCAGCTTGAGGTCAGGACTAAGATTACGGTCACCCCTCCACTTT. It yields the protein CASSLRSGLRLRSPLHF.

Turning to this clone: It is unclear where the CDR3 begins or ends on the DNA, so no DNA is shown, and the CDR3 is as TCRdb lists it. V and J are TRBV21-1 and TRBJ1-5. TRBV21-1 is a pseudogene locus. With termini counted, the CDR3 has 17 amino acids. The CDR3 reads CASSKKEVAEGNQPQHF.

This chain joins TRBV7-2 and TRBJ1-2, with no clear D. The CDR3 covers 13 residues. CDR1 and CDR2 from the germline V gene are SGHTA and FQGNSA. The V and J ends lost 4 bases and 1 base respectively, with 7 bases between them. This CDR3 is CASSSEGNYGYTF. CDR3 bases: TGTGCCAGCAGCTCGGAGGGTAACTATGGCTACACCTTC.

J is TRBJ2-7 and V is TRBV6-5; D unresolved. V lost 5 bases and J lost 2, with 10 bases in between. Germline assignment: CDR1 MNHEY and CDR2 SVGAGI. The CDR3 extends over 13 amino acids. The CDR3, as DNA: TGTGCCAGCAGTCTCAACAGCCCCTACGAGCAGTACTTC. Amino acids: CASSLNSPYEQYF.

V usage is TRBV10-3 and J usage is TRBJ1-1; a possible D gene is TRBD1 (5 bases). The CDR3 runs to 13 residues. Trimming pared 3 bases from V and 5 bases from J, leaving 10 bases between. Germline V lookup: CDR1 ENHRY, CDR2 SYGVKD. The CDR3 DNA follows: TGTGCCATCAGTGAAGCGGGGCCGACTGAAGCTTTCTTT. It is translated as CAISEAGPTEAFF.

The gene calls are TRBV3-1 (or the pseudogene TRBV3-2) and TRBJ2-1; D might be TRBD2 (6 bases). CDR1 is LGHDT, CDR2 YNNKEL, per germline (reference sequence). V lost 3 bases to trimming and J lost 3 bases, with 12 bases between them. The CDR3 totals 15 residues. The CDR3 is CASSHRRRDYNEQFF. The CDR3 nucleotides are TGTGCCAGCAGCCACCGAAGGCGGGACTACAATGAGCAGTTCTTC.

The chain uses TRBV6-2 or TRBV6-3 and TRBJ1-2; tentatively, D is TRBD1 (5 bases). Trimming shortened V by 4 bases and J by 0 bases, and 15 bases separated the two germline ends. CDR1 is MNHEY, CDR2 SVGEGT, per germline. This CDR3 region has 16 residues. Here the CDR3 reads CASSSTDRKPNYGYTF. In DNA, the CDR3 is TGTGCCAGCAGTTCCACAGACAGAAAACCTAACTATGGCTACACCTTC.

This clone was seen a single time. The chain's CDR3 is CARSETKPTGVEQFF. For the CDR3, the DNA is TGTGCCAGAAGCGAAACCAAACCCACAGGGGTTGAGCAGTTCTTC. The rearrangement links TRBV5-3 to TRBJ2-1, with 7 nucleotides matching TRBD1. TRBV5-3 qualifies as an ORF whose function is uncertain. Trimming at V came to 4 bases and at J to 9 bases, leaving 13 bases not matched to a gene. The CDR3 spans 15 residues.

The CDR3 region has the DNA TGTGCCAGCACCCCCCGGGGGAGCGGGAGGGCCGATACGCAGTATTTT. Encoded protein: CASTPRGSGRADTQYF. The chain has TRBV7-2 and TRBJ2-3; 10 nucleotides line up with TRBD2. The CDR3 consists of 16 residues. The V gene end was trimmed by 7 bases and the J gene end by 6 bases; junction bases not matched to a gene: 13. CDR1 is SGHTA, CDR2 FQGNSA, per germline.

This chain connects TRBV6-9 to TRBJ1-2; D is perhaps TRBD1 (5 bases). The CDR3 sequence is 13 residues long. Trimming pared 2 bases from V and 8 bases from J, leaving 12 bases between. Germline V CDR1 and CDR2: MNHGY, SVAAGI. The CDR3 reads CASSYPRDRGYTF. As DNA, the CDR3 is TGTGCCAGCAGTTATCCGCGGGACCGCGGCTACACCTTC.

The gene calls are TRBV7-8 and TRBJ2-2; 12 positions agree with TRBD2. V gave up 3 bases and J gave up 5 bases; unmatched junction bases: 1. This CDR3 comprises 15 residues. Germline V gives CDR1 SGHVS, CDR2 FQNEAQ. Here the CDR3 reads CASSFLAGGTGELFF. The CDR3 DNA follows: TGTGCCAGCAGCTTTCTAGCGGGGGGGACCGGGGAGCTGTTTTTT.

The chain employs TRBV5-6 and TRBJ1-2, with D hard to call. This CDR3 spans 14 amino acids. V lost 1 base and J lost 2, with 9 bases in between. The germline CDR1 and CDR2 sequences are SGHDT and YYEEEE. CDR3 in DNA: TGTGCCAGCAGCTTGTCTACGGGGAACTATGGCTACACCTTC. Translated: CASSLSTGNYGYTF. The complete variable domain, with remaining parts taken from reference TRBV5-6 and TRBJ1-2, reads DAGVTQSPTHLIKTRGQQVTLRCSPKSGHDTVSWYQQALGQGPQFIFQYYEEEERQRGNFPDRFSGHQFPNYSSELNVNALLLGDSALYLCASSLSTGNYGYTFGSGTRLTVV.

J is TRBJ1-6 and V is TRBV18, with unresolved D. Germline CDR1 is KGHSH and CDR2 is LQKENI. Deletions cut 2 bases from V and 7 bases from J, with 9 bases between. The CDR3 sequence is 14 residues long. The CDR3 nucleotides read TGTGCCAGCTCACCAGCAGGATCAAATTCACCCCTCCACTTT. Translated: CASSPAGSNSPLHF.

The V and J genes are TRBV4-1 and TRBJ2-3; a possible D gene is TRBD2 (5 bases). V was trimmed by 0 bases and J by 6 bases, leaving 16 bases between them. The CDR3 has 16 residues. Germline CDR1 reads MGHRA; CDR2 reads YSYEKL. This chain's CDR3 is CASSQDPSGLRDTQYF. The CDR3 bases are TGCGCCAGCAGCCAAGATCCCAGCGGCCTGAGGGATACGCAGTATTTT.

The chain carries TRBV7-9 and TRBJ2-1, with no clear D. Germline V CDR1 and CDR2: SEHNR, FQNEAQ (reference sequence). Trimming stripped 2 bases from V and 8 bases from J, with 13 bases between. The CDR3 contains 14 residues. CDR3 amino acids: CASSLFPLVDEQFF. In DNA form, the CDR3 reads TGTGCCAGCAGCTTATTCCCGCTAGTCGATGAGCAGTTCTTC.

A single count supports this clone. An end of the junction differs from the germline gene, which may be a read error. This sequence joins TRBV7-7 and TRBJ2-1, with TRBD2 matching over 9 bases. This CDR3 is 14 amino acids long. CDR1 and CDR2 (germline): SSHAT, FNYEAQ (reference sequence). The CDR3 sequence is CASSLAGANNEQFF. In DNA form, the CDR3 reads TGTGCTAGCAGCTTAGCGGGAGCAAACAATGAGCAGTTCTTC.

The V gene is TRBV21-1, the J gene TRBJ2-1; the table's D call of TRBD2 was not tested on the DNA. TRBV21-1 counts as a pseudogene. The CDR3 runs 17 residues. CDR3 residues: CASSKGSGYRLRNEQFF. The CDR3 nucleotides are TGTGCCAGCAGCAAAGGTTCGGGGTACCGGCTACGCAATGAGCAGTTCTTC.

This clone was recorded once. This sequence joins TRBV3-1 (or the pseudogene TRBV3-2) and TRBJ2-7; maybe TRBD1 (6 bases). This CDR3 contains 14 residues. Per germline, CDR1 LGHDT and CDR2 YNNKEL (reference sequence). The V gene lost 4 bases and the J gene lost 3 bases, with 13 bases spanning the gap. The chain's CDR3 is CASSRDTRGYEQYF. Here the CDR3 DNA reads TGTGCCAGCAGCCGGGACACGAGGGGCTACGAGCAGTACTTC.

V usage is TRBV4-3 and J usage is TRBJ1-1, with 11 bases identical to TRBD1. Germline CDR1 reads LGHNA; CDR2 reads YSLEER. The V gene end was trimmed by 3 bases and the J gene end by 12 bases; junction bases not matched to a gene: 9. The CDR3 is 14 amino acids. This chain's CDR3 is CASSHDPGTGGTFF. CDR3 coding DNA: TGCGCCAGCAGCCACGATCCCGGGACAGGGGGAACTTTCTTT.